The rows below give T cell receptor beta chains drawn from one sample of a study of cytomegalovirus exposure and HLA in healthy donors. Clones were read by immunoSEQ multiplex PCR, and TCRdb kept only the in-frame ones, dropping some. Found here are about 100,000 clones, 65% to 90% of them singletons; the top ten hold approximately 1.2%. The sample taken for sequencing was PBMCs. The receptors originated from a woman in her late teens or twenties in good health and CMV-seronegative. Each CDR3 is given with its conserved first and last residue. The D gene is left open where the match is weak. Clone sizes are given selectively: once, few, many, or a class where the clone is expanded.

d_call,cdr3_length,v_call,clone_size,j_call,cdr3_nt,cdr3_aa
NA,16,TRBV4-1,NA,TRBJ1-6,TGCGCCAGCAGCCAAGAGAGGAGCTCCTATAATTCACCCCTCCACTTT,CASSQERSSYNSPLHF
NA,14,TRBV5-6,few,TRBJ1-1,TGTGCCAGCAGCCACAGGGACCCGAACACTGAAGCTTTCTTT,CASSHRDPNTEAFF
TRBD1,16,TRBV7-8,NA,TRBJ2-5,TGTGCCAGCAGCCCACGACAGGGTTCCACTACGGAGACCCAGTACTTC,CASSPRQGSTTETQYF
TRBD2,16,TRBV5-4,once,TRBJ2-1,TGTGCCAGCAGCCCCGAGACTAGCGGGAGTGTTTATGAGCAGTTCTTC,CASSPETSGSVYEQFF
TRBD1,15,TRBV5-4,NA,TRBJ2-3,TGTGCCAGCAGCGCGGACAGGGTATCCACAGATACGCAGTATTTT,CASSADRVSTDTQYF
NA,15,TRBV9,NA,TRBJ2-7,TGTGCCAGCAGCGCGTCAGGGGTCCGCGCCCACGAGCAGTACTTC,CASSASGVRAHEQYF
NA,15,TRBV6-6,NA,TRBJ1-3,TGTGCCAGCAGTTACCTGGCCACCTCTGGAAACACCATATATTTT,CASSYLATSGNTIYF
NA,16,TRBV4-1,NA,TRBJ1-2,TGCGCCAGCAGCCAACTTCCGGGACAAATTTTCTATGGCTACACCTTC,CASSQLPGQIFYGYTF
NA,15,TRBV11-2,once,TRBJ2-3,TGTGCCAGCAGCTCCCAGGGGGGCAGGACGGATACGCAGTATTTT,CASSSQGGRTDTQYF
NA,14,TRBV5-6,once,TRBJ1-2,TGTGCCAGCAGCTTGTGGGAGGGAACCTATGGCTACACCTTC,CASSLWEGTYGYTF
TRBD1,16,TRBV4-3,NA,TRBJ1-2,TGCGCCAGCAGCCGCCTGACAGGGGACCTTAACTATGGCTACACCTTC,CASSRLTGDLNYGYTF
NA,15,TRBV7-6,NA,TRBJ2-5,TGTGCCAGCAGCTTAGGTCGGGGGGCGCAAGAGACCCAGTACTTC,CASSLGRGAQETQYF
NA,14,TRBV4-1,NA,TRBJ1-2,TGCGCCAGCAGCCAAGATAACACAGGCTATGGCTACACCTTC,CASSQDNTGYGYTF
NA,14,TRBV28,NA,TRBJ2-1,TGTGCCAGCAGTGCCCCAGGGGCGGACAATGAGCAGTTCTTC,CASSAPGADNEQFF
NA,13,TRBV7-6,NA,TRBJ2-3,TGTGCCAGCAGCTTAGTGACGGGGGATACGCAGTATTTT,CASSLVTGDTQYF
TRBD2,17,TRBV11-3,NA,TRBJ2-3,TGTGCCAGCAGCTTAGGGGCGGGACTAGTGGCCGGAGATACGCAGTATTTT,CASSLGAGLVAGDTQYF
NA,13,TRBV28,NA,TRBJ1-1,TGTGCCAGCAGTTTAGGTAGGAACACTGAAGCTTTCTTT,CASSLGRNTEAFF
NA,17,TRBV7-9,NA,TRBJ1-4,TGTTCCAGCGGCGAATCGACAGACCTTGCAACTAATGAAAAACTGTTTTTT,CSSGESTDLATNEKLFF
NA,16,TRBV27,NA,TRBJ2-1,TGTGCCAGCAGTCCCCCCGGGCAGGGAATTTGGTATGAGCAGTTCTTC,CASSPPGQGIWYEQFF
NA,14,TRBV4-3,NA,TRBJ1-1,TGCGCTAGCAGCCAGAGGGGGTCCAGGACTGAAGCTTTCTTT,CASSQRGSRTEAFF
TRBD1,14,TRBV29-1,NA,TRBJ1-2,TGCAGCGTTGGTCCCGGACAGGGTAACCATGGCTACACCTTC,CSVGPGQGNHGYTF
NA,14,TRBV5-6,NA,TRBJ2-1,TGTGCCAGCAGCTTGGGTGGCAGTTACAATGAGCAGTTCTTC,CASSLGGSYNEQFF
TRBD2,15,TRBV11-2,NA,TRBJ2-7,TGTGCCAGCAGCGCTGGGGGGGGACTAGCGGGCGAGCAGTACTTC,CASSAGGGLAGEQYF
NA,13,TRBV7-3,NA,TRBJ1-6,TGTGCCAGCAGCTTGGTCAGGGCTTCACCCCTCCACTTT,CASSLVRASPLHF
TRBD2,15,TRBV5-4,NA,TRBJ2-5,TGTGCCAGCAGCTTTCTCGGGAGGGGTAAAGAGACCCAGTACTTC,CASSFLGRGKETQYF
NA,13,TRBV5-1,NA,TRBJ2-7,TGCGCCAGCAGCTTGAATCAGGGCTACGAGCAGTACTTC,CASSLNQGYEQYF
TRBD1,15,TRBV5-6,NA,TRBJ1-2,TGTGCCAGCAGCTTATACGACAGGGATTCTTATGGCTACACCTTC,CASSLYDRDSYGYTF
TRBD2,14,TRBV7-9,NA,TRBJ2-3,TGTGCCAGCAGCGGACTAGCGGGTCATGATACGCAGTATTTT,CASSGLAGHDTQYF
TRBD1,15,TRBV4-3,NA,TRBJ1-5,TGCGCCAGCAGCCAGGACAGGGATAGCAATCAGCCCCAGCATTTT,CASSQDRDSNQPQHF
TRBD2,10,TRBV20-1,once,TRBJ2-7,TGCAGTGGGACTAGCAACGAGCAGTACTTC,CSGTSNEQYF
TRBD2,15,TRBV19,NA,TRBJ2-1,TGTGCCAGTAGTTCCCGACTAGCCGGGTCGGATGAGCAGTTCTTC,CASSSRLAGSDEQFF
TRBD1,24,TRBV19,NA,TRBJ2-2,TGTGCCAGTAGTATGTCCAAAGGCGGGACAGGGTTTTTTTTTAGATCGGGGGATGCCGGGGAGCTGTTTTTT,CASSMSKGGTGFFFRSGDAGELFF
NA,15,TRBV28,NA,TRBJ1-5,TGTGCCAGCAGTTCTACAGGTATAGACAATCAGCCCCAGCATTTT,CASSSTGIDNQPQHF
NA,17,TRBV28,NA,TRBJ2-7,TGTGCCAGCAGTTTTATAGGAGGGACCCGCGGGTCCTACGAGCAGTACTTC,CASSFIGGTRGSYEQYF
TRBD1,14,TRBV18,NA,TRBJ1-6,TGTGCCAGCTCACCAGGACAGGGAGGGTCACCCCTCCACTTT,CASSPGQGGSPLHF
NA,14,TRBV18,once,TRBJ1-3,TGTGCCAGCTCACCGTCGGGGGATGGAAACACCATATATTTT,CASSPSGDGNTIYF
NA,19,TRBV30,once,TRBJ2-7,TGTGCCTGGAGTGTAAACCCGCTAGATCCGCAATCCAGCTCCTACGAGCAGTACTTC,CAWSVNPLDPQSSSYEQYF
TRBD2,14,TRBV10-3,NA,TRBJ2-3,TGTGCCATCAGTGAGCGGGGGGGCGGATTCACGCAGTATTTT,CAISERGGGFTQYF
NA,14,TRBV28,NA,TRBJ2-1,TGTGCCAGCAGTTTCCCTTCGGGCAGGGTGAAGCAGTTCTTC,CASSFPSGRVKQFF
TRBD2,16,TRBV7-2,NA,TRBJ2-1,TGTGCCAGCAGCCCCATAGCGGGAGAGGCCTACAATGAGCAGTTCTTC,CASSPIAGEAYNEQFF
TRBD2,18,TRBV9,NA,TRBJ2-6,TGTGCCAGCAGCTTGCGGACTAGCGTGATGTCTGGGGCCAACGTCCTGACTTTC,CASSLRTSVMSGANVLTF
TRBD2,16,TRBV5-3,NA,TRBJ2-5,TGTGCCAGAAGGCCCCAACTAGCGGGGGCGGGAGAGACCCAGTACTTC,CARRPQLAGAGETQYF
NA,16,TRBV28,NA,TRBJ1-1,TGTGCCAGCAGGGCCTGGGGGAGGGCGATGAACACTGAAGCTTTCTTT,CASRAWGRAMNTEAFF
TRBD2,14,TRBV7-2,NA,TRBJ2-3,TGTGCCAGCAGCTTCGGGAGGGCCATAGATACGCAGTATTTT,CASSFGRAIDTQYF
NA,15,TRBV6-1,NA,TRBJ1-6,TGTGCCAGCAGTCAACAGACAGGTTTAGGTTCACCCCTCCATTTT,CASSQQTGLGSPLHF
NA,14,TRBV19,NA,TRBJ2-7,TGTGCCAGTAGTATAGGCCTGGGGCCCTACGAGCAGTACTTC,CASSIGLGPYEQYF
NA,14,TRBV14,NA,TRBJ2-2,TGTGCCAGCAGCCCCCCAGGGTGGGCCGGGGAGCTGTTTTTT,CASSPPGWAGELFF
NA,15,TRBV19,NA,TRBJ2-5,TGTGCCAGTAGTAGGGCTAGCGTCCCCCAGGAGACCCAGTACTTC,CASSRASVPQETQYF
NA,16,TRBV9,NA,TRBJ2-2,TGTGCCAGCAAGCGCCCCCCGGGGGAAGAACCCGGGGAGCTGTTTTTT,CASKRPPGEEPGELFF
NA,14,TRBV18,NA,TRBJ1-1,TGTGCCAGCTCACCAGCAGGTTTGAGCACTGAAGCTTTCTTT,CASSPAGLSTEAFF
NA,13,TRBV18,NA,TRBJ1-2,TGTGCCAGCTCACCACTGGCAGGGGATGGCTACACCTTC,CASSPLAGDGYTF
NA,16,TRBV28,NA,TRBJ1-4,TGTGCCAGCAGTTTGTGGGACATTGCAACTAATGAAAAACTGTTTTTT,CASSLWDIATNEKLFF
TRBD1,16,TRBV19,few,TRBJ2-7,TGTGCCAGTAGCGCTCGAGCCAACAGGGGAGTCTACGAGCAGTACTTC,CASSARANRGVYEQYF
NA,13,TRBV19,once,TRBJ1-3,TGTGCCAGTAGTCGCGGCGGTGGGAACACCATATATTTT,CASSRGGGNTIYF
NA,12,TRBV6-1,NA,TRBJ2-7,TGTGCCAGCAGTGAAGCGGGCCACGAGCAGTACTTC,CASSEAGHEQYF
TRBD2,14,TRBV27,NA,TRBJ2-1,TGTGCCAGCAGCGGGACTATCAATTACAATGAGCAGTTCTTC,CASSGTINYNEQFF
NA,13,TRBV18,NA,TRBJ1-2,TGTGCCAGCTCCCTGACAGTTAACTATGGCTACACCTTC,CASSLTVNYGYTF
NA,19,TRBV5-1,NA,TRBJ2-5,TGCGCCAGCAGCTTGGGGCGGGGAACCGTGGCGGGACTTCAAGAGACCCAGTACTTC,CASSLGRGTVAGLQETQYF
NA,15,TRBV30,NA,TRBJ2-3,TGTGCCTGGAGCCAGGGAAAAAGGGCCACAGATACGCAGTATTTT,CAWSQGKRATDTQYF